A single sample gave rise to the 18 T cell receptor beta chains below, sequenced in a study of blood T cell repertoires in COVID-19. The assay was immunoSEQ multiplex PCR, and TCRdb's table has in-frame clones only and misses some. The sample comprises roughly 200,000 clones, roughly four fifths of which are singletons, and 12% rests with the top ten. Material: PBMCs or T cells enriched from blood (not recorded which). These receptors were taken from a man aged 35 to 55 who had recovered from COVID-19.

J is TRBJ1-2 and V is TRBV18; 8 bases fit TRBD1. The CDR3 runs 15 residues. The J segment lost 8 bases and the V segment lost 6 bases, leaving 14 bases of the junction unmatched. Germline V gives CDR1 KGHSH, CDR2 LQKENI. The CDR3 region has the DNA TGTGCCAGCTCCCAGTTGGTGACAGGGGACGGGGGCTACACCTTC. Its translation: CASSQLVTGDGGYTF. Looking up the rest from reference TRBV18 and TRBJ1-2 gives the full variable domain: NAGVMQNPRHLVRRRGQEARLRCSPMKGHSHVYWYRQLPEEGLKFMVYLQKENIIDESGMPKERFSAEFPKEGPSILRIQQVVRGDSAAYFCASSQLVTGDGGYTFGSGTRLTVV.

This clone has only a few counts. V and J are TRBV18 and TRBJ1-6; no firm D call. Germline V lookup: CDR1 KGHSH, CDR2 LQKENI. The CDR3 totals 17 residues. Trimming pared 5 bases from V and 7 bases from J, leaving 21 bases between. CDR3 residues: CASSAVSPDLVNSPLHF. CDR3 bases: TGTGCCAGCTCAGCGGTCAGTCCAGATCTTGTCAATTCACCCCTCCACTTT.

The V gene is TRBV6-1, the J gene TRBJ2-7; TRBD1 is a possible D gene (5 bases). This CDR3 comprises 12 residues. CDR1 and CDR2 (germline): MNHNS, SASEGT. V gave up 3 bases and J gave up 4 bases, with 7 bases separating them. The CDR3 loop reads CASSERQYEQYF. CDR3 sequence (DNA): TGTGCCAGCAGTGAGAGACAGTACGAGCAGTACTTC.

Details on this clone: Other nucleotide sequences in the sample specify the same CDR3. This sequence joins TRBV27 and TRBJ1-1, with D possibly TRBD1 on 6 matching bases. The CDR3 is 12 amino acids. Per the germline V gene, CDR1 is MNHEY and CDR2 is SMNVEV (reference sequence). Trimming took 8 bases from V and 4 from J, leaving 11 bases between them. The CDR3 spells CASRTGSTEAFF. Written as DNA, the CDR3 is TGTGCCAGCCGCACAGGGAGCACTGAAGCTTTCTTT.

The chain couples TRBV5-1 to TRBJ2-1; 7 bases are a match to TRBD2. CDR1 SGHRS and CDR2 YFSETQ come from the germline V gene. The CDR3 is 16 residues long. With V trimmed by 0 bases and J by 0 bases, 3 bases remained unmatched. CDR3 residues: CASSLERGSSYNEQFF. CDR3 nucleotides: TGCGCCAGCAGCTTGGAGCGCGGGAGCTCCTACAATGAGCAGTTCTTC.

This chain uses TRBV7-2 with TRBJ2-1, with 11 bases fitting TRBD2. In germline, CDR1 is SGHTA, CDR2 FQGNSA. This CDR3 region has 16 residues. V dropped 4 bases and J dropped 7; count of bases not matched to a gene: 9. CDR3 bases: TGTGCCAGCAGCTACTTAGCGGGAGGGCCGATGAATGAGCAGTTCTTC. Its translation is CASSYLAGGPMNEQFF.

In this sample, this clone turned up once. This sequence joins TRBV12-3 or TRBV12-4 and TRBJ1-1; D unclear. The CDR3 length is 13 residues. V lost 3 bases, J lost 7 bases, and 12 bases lay in between. The CDR3 DNA reads as TGTGCCAGCAGTTTGGGAGGAATAGGTGAAGCTTTCTTT. It is translated as CASSLGGIGEAFF.

Only a few counts were recorded for this clone. The chain combines TRBV9 with TRBJ1-6, with 7 bases that match TRBD1. The CDR3 contains 17 residues. The germline V gene encodes CDR1 SGDLS and CDR2 YYNGEE. Unmatched junction bases numbered 5, after V lost 2 bases and J lost 0 bases. CDR3 sequence (DNA): TGTGCCAGCAGCGTCTCGACAGGGAGCTCCTATAATTCACCCCTCCACTTT. It yields the protein CASSVSTGSSYNSPLHF.

The chain combines TRBV4-1 with TRBJ1-5; unclear D gene. This CDR3 has 13 residues. CDR1 is MGHRA and CDR2 is YSYEKL in the germline V gene. Trimming removed 0 bases from V and 6 bases from J, with 6 bases in between. The CDR3 region is CASSQDIRQPQHF. CDR3 nucleotides: TGCGCCAGCAGCCAAGATATTCGTCAGCCCCAGCATTTT.

The sample holds a few counts of this clone. V usage is TRBV3-1 (or the pseudogene TRBV3-2) and J usage is TRBJ2-1; TRBD2 agrees at 13 bases. CDR3 size: 16 residues. Germline assignment: CDR1 LGHDT and CDR2 YNNKEL (reference sequence). V shed 4 bases, J shed 7 bases, and the junction held 7 bases outside the gene matches. The CDR3 DNA reads as TGTGCCAGCAGCCCCCCCGGGACTAGCGGGATAAATGAGCAGTTCTTC. Translated: CASSPPGTSGINEQFF.

DNA of the CDR3: TGCGCCAGCAGCCTAGGGGTATCAAGTCTCTACAATGAGCAGTTCTTC. Its protein product is CASSLGVSSLYNEQFF. This chain joins TRBV5-1 and TRBJ2-1; possibly TRBD1 for D (5 bases). Germline lookup yields CDR1 SGHRS and CDR2 YFSETQ. Trimming removed 4 bases from V and 3 bases from J, with 17 bases in between. The CDR3 contains 16 residues.

V is TRBV6-2 or TRBV6-3 and J is TRBJ1-6; TRBD1 matches at 10 bases. The CDR3 runs to 16 residues. Germline values: CDR1 MNHEY, CDR2 SVGEGT. The V gene end was trimmed by 3 bases and the J gene end by 9 bases; junction bases not matched to a gene: 8. The CDR3 DNA sequence: TGTGCCAGCAGTTATGGATCGGACAGGGGGATTTCACCCCTCCACTTT. It encodes CASSYGSDRGISPLHF.

This clone appeared a single time. The chain carries TRBV24-1 and TRBJ1-2, with D perhaps matching TRBD1 (5 bases). CDR3 length: 15 residues. Germline V CDR1 and CDR2: KGHDR, SFDVKD. V shed 6 bases and J shed 3 bases, with 16 bases lying between them. CDR3 sequence reads: CATSIVAGRYYGYTF. The CDR3 coding sequence is TGTGCCACCAGTATAGTCGCAGGGCGGTACTATGGCTACACCTTC.

The gene calls are TRBV28 and TRBJ1-2, with 8 nucleotides matching TRBD1. Per germline, CDR1 MDHEN and CDR2 SYDVKM. Germline trimming cut 3 bases from V and 8 bases from J; bases unmatched to any gene: 5. The CDR3 has 13 amino acids. The CDR3 spells CASSFYRGDGYTF. CDR3 bases: TGTGCCAGCAGTTTCTACAGGGGGGACGGCTACACCTTC.

In DNA, the CDR3 is TGTGCCATCAGTGGTAGCGGACCCACAGATACGCAGTATTTT. Translating gives CAISGSGPTDTQYF. The V gene is TRBV10-3, the J gene TRBJ2-3, with D perhaps matching TRBD2 (6 bases). Trimming took off 4 bases at V and 2 bases at J, with 10 bases between the two ends. Per the germline V gene, CDR1 is ENHRY and CDR2 is SYGVKD. The CDR3 sequence is 14 residues long.

The chain links TRBV30 to TRBJ1-1; TRBD1 matches at 7 bases. The CDR3 contains 13 residues. Germline loops: CDR1 GTSNPN, CDR2 SVGIG (reference sequence). Trimming cost V 0 bases and J 6 bases; bases outside gene matches: 4. CDR3 nucleotides: TGTGCCTGGAGTGTTCAGGGGGATTCTGAAGCTTTCTTT. This translates into CAWSVQGDSEAFF.

The gene calls are TRBV5-1 and TRBJ2-3; D is perhaps TRBD2 (5 bases). CDR3 size: 17 residues. With 5 bases removed from V and 4 bases from J, the gap between germline ends came to 23 bases. Germline CDR1 and CDR2: SGHRS and YFSETQ. Written as DNA, the CDR3 is TGCGCCAGCAGGCCTGTTCCTACTAGAGCAAGGGCAGATACGCAGTATTTT. As protein: CASRPVPTRARADTQYF.

The rearrangement links TRBV5-6 to TRBJ2-6; D gene unclear. Looked up from germline, CDR1 is SGHDT and CDR2 is YYEEEE. V was clipped by 2 bases and J by 0 bases, with 9 bases between them. This CDR3 comprises 16 residues. CDR3 sequence (DNA): TGTGCCAGCAGCTTCCGAGACAACTCTGGGGCCAACGTCCTGACTTTC. This encodes CASSFRDNSGANVLTF. Full variable domain (remainder filled in from reference TRBV5-6 and TRBJ2-6): DAGVTQSPTHLIKTRGQQVTLRCSPKSGHDTVSWYQQALGQGPQFIFQYYEEEERQRGNFPDRFSGHQFPNYSSELNVNALLLGDSALYLCASSFRDNSGANVLTFGAGSRLTVL.